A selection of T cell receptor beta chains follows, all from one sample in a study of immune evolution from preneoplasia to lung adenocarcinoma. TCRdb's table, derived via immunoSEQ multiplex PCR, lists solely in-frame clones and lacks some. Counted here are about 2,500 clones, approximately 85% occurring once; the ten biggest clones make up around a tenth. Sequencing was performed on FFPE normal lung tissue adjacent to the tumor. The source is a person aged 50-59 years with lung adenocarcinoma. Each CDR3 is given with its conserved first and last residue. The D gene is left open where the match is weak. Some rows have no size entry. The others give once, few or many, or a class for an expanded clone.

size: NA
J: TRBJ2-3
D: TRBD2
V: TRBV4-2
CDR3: CASSPRSSGPDTQYF
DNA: TGTGCCAGCAGCCCCAGGTCTAGCGGCCCAGATACGCAGTATTTT

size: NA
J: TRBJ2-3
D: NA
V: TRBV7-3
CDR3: CASSPSRGDTQYF
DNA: TGTGCCAGCAGCCCATCCAGGGGAGATACGCAGTATTTT

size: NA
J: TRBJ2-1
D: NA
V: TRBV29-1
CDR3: CSVENPEGNEQFF
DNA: TGCAGCGTTGAGAATCCCGAAGGGAATGAGCAGTTCTTC

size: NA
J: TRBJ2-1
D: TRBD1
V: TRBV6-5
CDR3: CASSTGTAYNEQFF
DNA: TGTGCCAGCAGTACCGGGACAGCATACAATGAGCAGTTCTTC

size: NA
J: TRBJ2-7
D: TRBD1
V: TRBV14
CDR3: CASSLPGRGLQYF
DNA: TGTGCCAGCAGCCTCCCCGGAAGGGGGCTTCAGTACTTC

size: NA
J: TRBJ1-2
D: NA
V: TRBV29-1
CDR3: CSVDQGAYGYTF
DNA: TGCAGCGTTGACCAGGGAGCCTATGGCTACACCTTC

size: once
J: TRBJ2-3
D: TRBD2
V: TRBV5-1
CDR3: CATTGTSGSSTDTQYF
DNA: TGCGCCACAACCGGGACTAGCGGGTCTAGCACAGATACGCAGTATTTT

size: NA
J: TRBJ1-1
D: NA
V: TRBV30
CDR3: CAWSPNHRVQAFF
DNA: TGTGCCTGGAGTCCGAACCACAGGGTCCAAGCTTTCTTT

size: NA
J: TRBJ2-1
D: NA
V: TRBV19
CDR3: CASSPGRDNLNEQFF
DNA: TGTGCCAGCAGTCCGGGTCGGGATAATCTCAATGAGCAGTTCTTC

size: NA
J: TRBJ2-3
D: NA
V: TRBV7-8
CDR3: CASSLRRDTDTQYF
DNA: TGTGCCAGCAGCTTAAGACGGGACACAGATACGCAGTATTTT

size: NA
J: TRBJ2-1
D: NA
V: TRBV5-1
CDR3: CASSPGEAYNEQFF
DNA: TGCGCCAGCAGCCCGGGAGAGGCCTACAATGAGCAGTTCTTC

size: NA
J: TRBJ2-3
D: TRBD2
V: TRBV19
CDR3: CATLSGRSTDTQYF
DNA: TGTGCCACCCTAAGCGGGAGGAGCACAGATACGCAGTATTTT

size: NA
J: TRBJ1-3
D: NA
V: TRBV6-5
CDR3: CASSGDISSGNTIYF
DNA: TGTGCCAGCAGTGGGGACATTTCCTCTGGAAACACCATATATTTT

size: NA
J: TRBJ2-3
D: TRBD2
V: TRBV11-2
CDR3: CASSGSQTSALSTDTQYF
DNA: TGTGCCAGCAGCGGGAGTCAGACTAGCGCCCTTAGCACAGATACGCAGTATTTT

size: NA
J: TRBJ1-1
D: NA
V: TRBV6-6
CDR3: CASSYSGGTEAFF
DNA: TGTGCCAGCAGTTACTCCGGGGGCACTGAAGCTTTCTTT

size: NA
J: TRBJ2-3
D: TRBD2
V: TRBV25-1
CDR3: CASSDPSGRTDTQYF
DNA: TGTGCCAGCAGTGATCCTAGCGGGAGAACAGATACGCAGTATTTT

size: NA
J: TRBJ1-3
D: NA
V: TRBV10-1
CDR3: CASRLRGPFSGNTIYF
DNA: TGCGCCAGCAGACTCAGGGGTCCCTTCTCTGGAAACACCATATATTTT

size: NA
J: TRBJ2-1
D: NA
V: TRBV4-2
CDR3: CASSQDSAGPYNEQFF
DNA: TGTGCCAGCAGCCAAGATTCAGCGGGTCCCTACAATGAGCAGTTCTTC

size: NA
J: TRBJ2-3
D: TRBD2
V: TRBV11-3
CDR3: CASSKGTSGASTDTQYF
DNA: TGTGCCAGCAGCAAAGGGACTAGCGGAGCTAGCACAGATACGCAGTATTTT

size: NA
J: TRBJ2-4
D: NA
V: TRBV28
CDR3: CASSPSPGLAKNIQYF
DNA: TGTGCCAGCAGTCCATCGCCGGGACTAGCCAAAAACATTCAGTACTTC

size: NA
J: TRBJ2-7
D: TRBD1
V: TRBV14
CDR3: CASSQRIGQGGYEQYF
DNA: TGTGCCAGCAGCCAAAGGATAGGACAGGGTGGTTACGAGCAGTACTTC

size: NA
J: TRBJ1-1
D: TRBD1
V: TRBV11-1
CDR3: CASSPRGQLGAEAFF
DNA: TGTGCCAGCAGCCCCCGGGGACAGCTAGGGGCTGAAGCTTTCTTT

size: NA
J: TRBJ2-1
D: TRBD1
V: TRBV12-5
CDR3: CASGLVATGVGDEQFF
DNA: TGTGCTAGTGGTTTGGTAGCGACAGGGGTTGGGGATGAGCAGTTCTTC

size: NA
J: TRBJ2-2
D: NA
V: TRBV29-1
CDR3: CSVAGQLNTGELFF
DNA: TGCAGCGTTGCCGGACAGCTCAACACCGGGGAGCTGTTTTTT

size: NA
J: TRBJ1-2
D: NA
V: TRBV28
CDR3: CASSSPYLANYGYTF
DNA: TGTGCCAGCAGTTCCCCTTACTTAGCTAACTATGGCTACACCTTC

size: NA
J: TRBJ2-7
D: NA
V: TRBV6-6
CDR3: CASSHDPGSSYEQYF
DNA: TGTGCCAGCAGTCACGACCCGGGAAGCTCCTACGAGCAGTACTTC

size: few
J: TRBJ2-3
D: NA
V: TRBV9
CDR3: CASSVAGRGTDTQYF
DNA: TGTGCCAGCAGCGTAGCGGGTCGGGGCACAGATACGCAGTATTTT

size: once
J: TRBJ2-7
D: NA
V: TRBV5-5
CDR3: CASSPAREQYF
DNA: TGTGCCAGCAGCCCGGCGCGGGAGCAGTACTTC

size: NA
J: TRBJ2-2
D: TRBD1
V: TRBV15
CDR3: CATNRGTGGVTGELFF
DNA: TGTGCCACCAACAGAGGGACAGGGGGCGTCACCGGGGAGCTGTTTTTT

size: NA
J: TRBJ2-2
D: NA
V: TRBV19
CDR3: CASSIRTQVTGELFF
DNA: TGTGCCAGTAGTATAAGGACGCAAGTTACCGGGGAGCTGTTTTTT

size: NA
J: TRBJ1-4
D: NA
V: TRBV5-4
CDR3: CASSWGGGSSNEKLFF
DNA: TGTGCCAGCAGCTGGGGTGGGGGGTCATCTAATGAAAAACTGTTTTTT

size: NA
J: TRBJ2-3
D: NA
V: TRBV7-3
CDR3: CASSSSFGDTQYF
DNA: TGTGCCAGCAGCTCCTCTTTTGGAGATACGCAGTATTTT

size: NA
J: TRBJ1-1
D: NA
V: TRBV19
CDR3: CASSSPDIMNTEAFF
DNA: TGTGCCAGTAGTTCCCCGGACATAATGAACACTGAAGCTTTCTTT

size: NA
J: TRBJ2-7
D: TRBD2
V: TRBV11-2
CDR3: CASSSRIAGSYEQYF
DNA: TGTGCCAGCAGCTCCCGAATAGCGGGTTCCTACGAGCAGTACTTC

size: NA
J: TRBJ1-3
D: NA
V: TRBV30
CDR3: CAWSVSINTIYF
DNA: TGTGCCTGGAGTGTTTCCATAAACACCATATATTTT

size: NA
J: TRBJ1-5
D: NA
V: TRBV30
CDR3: CAWSVSGWYNQPQHF
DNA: TGTGCCTGGAGTGTATCAGGGTGGTACAATCAGCCCCAGCATTTT

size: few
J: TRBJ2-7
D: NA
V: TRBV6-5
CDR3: CASSASSYEQYF
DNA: TGTGCCAGCAGCGCGAGCAGCTACGAGCAGTACTTC

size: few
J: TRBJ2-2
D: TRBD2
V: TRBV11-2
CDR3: CASSLPGLAGYANTGELFF
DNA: TGTGCCAGCAGTTTACCGGGACTAGCGGGGTACGCGAACACCGGGGAGCTGTTTTTT

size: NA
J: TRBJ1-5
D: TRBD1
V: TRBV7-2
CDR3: CASSKRDRTEPQHF
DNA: TGTGCCAGCAGCAAACGGGACAGAACGGAGCCCCAGCATTTT

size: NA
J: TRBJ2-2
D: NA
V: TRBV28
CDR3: CARGPRELFF
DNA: TGTGCCAGGGGGCCCCGGGAGCTGTTTTTT

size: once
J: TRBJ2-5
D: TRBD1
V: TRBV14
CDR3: CASSQEDREETQYF
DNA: TGTGCCAGCAGCCAAGAGGACAGGGAAGAGACCCAGTACTTC

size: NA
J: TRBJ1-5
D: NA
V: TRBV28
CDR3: CASSFRGAAFYQPQHF
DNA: TGTGCCAGCAGTTTCCGGGGGGCGGCTTTTTATCAGCCCCAGCATTTT

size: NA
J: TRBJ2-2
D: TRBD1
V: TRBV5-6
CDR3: CASSTTGTGSDGELFF
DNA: TGTGCCAGCAGCACGACCGGGACAGGGTCGGACGGGGAGCTGTTTTTT

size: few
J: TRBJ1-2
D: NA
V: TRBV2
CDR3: CASSEAQGSSIYGYTF
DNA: TGTGCCAGCAGTGAAGCGCAGGGCAGTTCGATCTATGGCTACACCTTC

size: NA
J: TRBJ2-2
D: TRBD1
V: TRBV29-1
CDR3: CSVGTGVKLFF
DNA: TGCAGCGTTGGGACAGGGGTTAAGCTGTTTTTT

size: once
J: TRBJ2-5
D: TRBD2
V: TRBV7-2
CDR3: CASSLGLAGQETQYF
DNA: TGTGCCAGCAGCTTAGGACTAGCGGGACAAGAGACCCAGTACTTC

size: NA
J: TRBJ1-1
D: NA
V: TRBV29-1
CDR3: CSVVSRGTEAFF
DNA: TGCAGCGTTGTCAGCAGGGGTACTGAAGCTTTCTTT

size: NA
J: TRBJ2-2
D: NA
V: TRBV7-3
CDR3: CASSLRQNGPTGELFF
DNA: TGTGCCAGCAGCTTAAGACAGAACGGACCCACCGGGGAGCTGTTTTTT

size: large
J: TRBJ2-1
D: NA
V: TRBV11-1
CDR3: CASSLGLTNWPSWDEQFF
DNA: TGTGCCAGCAGCTTGGGGCTGACTAACTGGCCTAGCTGGGATGAGCAGTTCTTC

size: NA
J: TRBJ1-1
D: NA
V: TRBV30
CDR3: CAWSETEAFF
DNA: TGTGCCTGGAGTGAGACTGAAGCTTTCTTT